What follows is one T cell receptor beta chain and its context. The record originates from a study of shared clonotypes between healthy human individuals. In the original analysis: From ImmunoSEQ came sequences covering only the junction and carrying no quality scores, so filtering differed. The data were produced by immunoSEQ multiplex PCR, yet TCRdb's version contains in-frame clones alone and is incomplete. The V and J calls and clone size were taken over from that table, and D and trimming were inferred from the DNA. The profile shows 600,000 to 800,000 clones, 55% to 75% of them singletons. The study drew its donors from healthy HIV-negative adults without recent acute infections or vaccinations. CDR1 and CDR2 from the germline V gene are MDHEN and SYDVKM. This CDR3 comprises 13 residues. The germline V and J ends were trimmed by 7 bases and 2 bases, with 11 bases remaining between them.

The receptor was isolated from a woman in her 30s in good health. Sequencing was performed on memory CD4+ T cells sorted from blood. Subset meaning: CD45RA-negative fraction. The V and J genes are TRBV28 and TRBJ1-2; TRBD1 is a possible D gene (5 bases). The CDR3 loop is CASMSGTNYGYTF. The CDR3 region has the DNA TGTGCCAGCATGTCCGGGACCAACTATGGCTACACCTTC.